The 4 T cell receptor beta chains below all came from one sample that was sequenced in a study of Ad26.COV2.S vaccination and SARS-CoV-2 variants. The repertoire was sequenced with immunoSEQ multiplex PCR; TCRdb's copy has only in-frame clones and lacks some. The sample carries under 500,000 clones, about 90% recorded once. Treatment denoted: some 20 received Ad26.COV2.S at low or high dose, single or two shots; 5 received placebo; per-sample allocation not given. Sample collection was performed on day 63 after the first vaccine or placebo injection. This material consisted of peripheral blood, taken in a trial of Ad26.COV2.S vaccine versus placebo. These receptors were taken from a person aged 18-60 years who received the Ad26.COV2.S COVID-19 vaccine or a placebo.

The V and J genes are TRBV11-2 and TRBJ1-1, with 10 bases that match TRBD1. The CDR3 sequence is 17 residues long. Germline assignment: CDR1 SGHAT and CDR2 FQNNGV. The trim removed 5 bases at V and 5 bases at J, leaving 14 bases unmatched. The CDR3 region is CASSPLLDRGEGTEAFF. Written as DNA, the CDR3 is TGTGCCAGCAGCCCTCTATTGGACAGGGGGGAGGGTACTGAAGCTTTCTTT.

This chain uses TRBV18 with TRBJ2-5; no definite D call. Trimming stripped 1 base from V and 4 bases from J, with 10 bases between. The CDR3 consists of 14 residues. The germline gives CDR1 KGHSH, CDR2 LQKENI. CDR3 in DNA: TGTGCCAGCTCACCACGGGTAGAAGTAGAGACCCAGTACTTC. Its translation: CASSPRVEVETQYF.

This clone was recorded once. V and J are TRBV28 and TRBJ1-6, with D tentatively TRBD1 (6 bases). From germline, CDR1 is MDHEN and CDR2 SYDVKM. Between the trimmed V and J ends, which lost 5 bases and 1 base, there was a span of 12 bases. The CDR3 has 16 residues. The CDR3 nucleotides are TGTGCCAGCAGTATCTATACAGGGTCCTATAATTCACCCCTCCACTTT. Translating gives CASSIYTGSYNSPLHF.

The chain's CDR3 is CASTPSGLAKNIQYF. The CDR3 DNA follows: TGTGCCAGCACCCCAAGTGGGCTAGCCAAAAACATTCAGTACTTC. The gene calls are TRBV3-1 (or the pseudogene TRBV3-2) and TRBJ2-4; D is undetermined. The germline gives CDR1 LGHDT, CDR2 YNNKEL (reference sequence). The V end was cut by 7 bases, the J end by 0 bases, with 13 bases between. This CDR3 region has 15 residues.